This passage covers 9 T cell receptor beta chains from one sample sequenced in a study of circulating tumor DNA in untreated peripheral T-cell lymphoma. Using immunoSEQ multiplex PCR, the repertoire was profiled, and TCRdb retains in-frame clones only, with some absent. Its table records 12 to 15 clones. The sequenced sample was tumor tissue. The source is a human donor with peripheral T-cell lymphoma.

This clone was seen only once. V and J are TRBV19 and TRBJ1-5; 10 bases line up with TRBD1. The germline V gene encodes CDR1 LNHDA and CDR2 SQIVND (reference sequence). V lost 5 bases and J lost 7; bases outside the gene matches: 5. The length of the CDR3 is 14 residues. The DNA for the CDR3 is TGTGCCAGTAGTGTCCGGGACAGGGGCCAGCCCCAGCATTTT. Its protein is CASSVRDRGQPQHF.

This chain connects TRBV11-1 to TRBJ2-1; D perhaps matches TRBD2 (6 bases). The CDR3 is 15 residues long. The V and J ends lost 3 bases and 6 bases respectively, with 15 bases between them. CDR1 and CDR2 from the germline V gene are SGHAT and FQDESV (reference sequence). The CDR3 bases are TGTGCCAGCAGCTTGGAACTAGCCCTCATCAATGAGCAGTTCTTC. It encodes CASSLELALINEQFF.

As regards this clone: Compared with germline, one end of the junction differs, possibly owing to a read error. V is TRBV10-3 and J is TRBJ2-7; a possible D gene is TRBD2 (5 bases). The CDR3 is 16 residues long. Per germline, CDR1 ENHRY and CDR2 SYGVKD. The CDR3 reads CAISESFPGSSYEQYF. The CDR3, as DNA: TGTGCCATCAGTGAGTCGTTCCCGGGGTCTTCCTACGAGCAGTACTTT.

In this sample, this clone turned up once. The V gene is TRBV21-1, the J gene TRBJ2-7; TRBD2 is the table's D call, not checked against the DNA. TRBV21-1 is a documented pseudogene. This CDR3 has 12 amino acids. CDR3 in DNA: TGTGCCAGCAGTTCTTACTCCTACGAGCAGTACTTC. Translation: CASSSYSYEQYF.

J is TRBJ2-7 and V is TRBV5-1; D possibly corresponds to TRBD2 (6 bases). Looked up from germline, CDR1 is SGHRS and CDR2 is YFSETQ. The V gene lost 0 bases and the J gene lost 4 bases, with 11 bases spanning the gap. The CDR3 has 14 amino acids. The CDR3 DNA is TGCGCCAGCAGCTTGGAGGACGGGAGATACGAGCAGTACTTC. Its translation: CASSLEDGRYEQYF.

The V gene is TRBV11-3, the J gene TRBJ2-7; no clear D gene. Looked up from germline, CDR1 is SGHNT and CDR2 is YENEEA. Trimming shortened V by 4 bases and J by 0 bases, and 10 bases separated the two germline ends. The CDR3 is 14 amino acids. CDR3 DNA: TGTGCCAGCAGCTGGCCAGGTAACTCCTACGAGCAGTACTTC. The encoded protein is CASSWPGNSYEQYF.

This rearrangement joins TRBV12-5 to TRBJ2-7; possible D gene TRBD1, 6 bases. Trimming pared 7 bases from V and 1 base from J, leaving 11 bases between. This CDR3 has 13 amino acids. In germline, CDR1 is LGHNT, CDR2 FRNRAP. The CDR3 DNA sequence: TGTGCTAGTGCACTGACAGGATCCTACGAGCAGTACTTC. Encoded protein: CASALTGSYEQYF.

The rearrangement joins TRBV19 to TRBJ1-3, with 9 bases identical to TRBD1. The CDR3 is 16 amino acids. Germline V lookup: CDR1 LNHDA, CDR2 SQIVND (reference sequence). The V segment lost 5 bases and the J segment 0 bases; nucleotides outside the gene matches: 5. The CDR3 nucleotides read TGTGCCAGTAGTGGGACAGGGAAGTACTCTGGAAACACCATATATTTT. As protein: CASSGTGKYSGNTIYF.

This chain links TRBV6-8 with TRBJ1-6; D gene unclear. Germline values: CDR1 MNHGY, CDR2 SAAAGT. CDR3 size: 15 residues. V was cut by 4 bases and J by 4 bases, with 11 bases left in between. This CDR3 reads CASSLAMGYNSPLHF. The CDR3 nucleotides read TGTGCCAGCAGTTTGGCGATGGGATATAATTCACCCCTCCACTTT.